The 26 T cell receptor beta chains listed next were all sequenced from one sample in a study of shared clonotypes between healthy human individuals. TCRdb keeps only in-frame clones here, not all; method: immunoSEQ multiplex PCR. Of approximately 980,000 clones listed, approximately 80% are singletons. Material for sequencing was memory CD4+ T cells sorted from blood. As to subset: CD45RA-negative fraction. The source of these receptors is a man younger than 35 in good health.

V gene TRBV7-2 combines with J gene TRBJ1-6; D unclear. The CDR3 loop spans 14 amino acids. The germline gives CDR1 SGHTA, CDR2 FQGNSA. The V and J ends lost 5 bases and 6 bases respectively, with 11 bases between them. CDR3 nucleotide sequence: TGTGCCAGCAGCATCCGGGTTGTTAATTCACCCCTCCACTTT. It translates to CASSIRVVNSPLHF.

This clone occurred a few times. The chain combines TRBV4-1 with TRBJ2-7; 10 nucleotides agree with TRBD2. This CDR3 is built from 16 residues. With V trimmed by 0 bases and J by 5 bases, 7 bases remained unmatched. CDR1 MGHRA and CDR2 YSYEKL come from the germline V gene. The CDR3 loop reads CASSQESGGGIDEQYF. The DNA for the CDR3 is TGCGCCAGCAGCCAAGAAAGCGGGGGGGGTATCGACGAGCAGTACTTC.

The chain carries TRBV5-1 and TRBJ2-7; 10 nucleotides match TRBD1. This CDR3 comprises 15 residues. Trimming at V came to 4 bases and at J to 0 bases, leaving 4 bases not matched to a gene. CDR1 and CDR2 (germline): SGHRS, YFSETQ. CDR3 in amino acids: CASSPGQGSSYEQYF. The CDR3 DNA reads TGCGCCAGCAGCCCGGGACAGGGGAGCTCCTACGAGCAGTACTTC.

The table lists this clone with a few counts. The chain is built from TRBV27 and TRBJ2-7; 11 bases align to TRBD2. The germline CDR1 and CDR2 sequences are MNHEY and SMNVEV (reference sequence). The CDR3 is 17 residues long. J was trimmed by 1 base and V by 4 bases; bases with no gene match: 9. CDR3 sequence reads: CASSSFSGRARSYEQYF. For the CDR3, the DNA is TGTGCCAGCAGTTCTTTTAGCGGGAGGGCCAGGTCCTACGAGCAGTACTTC.

This clone appeared once. The chain carries TRBV11-2 and TRBJ2-7; D gene uncertain. The ends were cut back, 1 base at V and 7 bases at J, with 11 bases in the middle. Germline CDR1 and CDR2: SGHAT and FQNNGV. This CDR3 spans 13 amino acids. The CDR3 sequence: CASSLGATQEQYF. CDR3 DNA: TGTGCCAGCAGCTTAGGAGCCACACAGGAGCAGTACTTC.

Only a few counts were recorded for this clone. This chain joins TRBV6-1 and TRBJ1-3; D gene unclear. This CDR3 region has 13 residues. Germline lookup yields CDR1 MNHNS and CDR2 SASEGT. The CDR3 DNA is TGTACTACCTCCGGGGTCTCTGGAAACACCATATATTTT. Translation: CTTSGVSGNTIYF.

The rearrangement joins TRBV28 to TRBJ1-1, with D tentatively TRBD1 (6 bases). V was shortened by 7 bases and J by 1 base, with 16 bases between the two germline ends. CDR1 is MDHEN and CDR2 is SYDVKM in the germline V gene. The CDR3 extends over 15 amino acids. CDR3 bases: TGTGCCAGCACCTTGGCTGGGGGGGCGAACACTGAAGCTTTCTTT. This codes for CASTLAGGANTEAFF.

The J gene is TRBJ1-5, the V gene TRBV15, with TRBD1 matching 8 bases. This CDR3 is 14 amino acids long. Trimming cost V 1 base and J 6 bases; bases outside gene matches: 2. Per the germline V gene, CDR1 is LNHNV and CDR2 is YYDKDF (reference sequence). CDR3 DNA sequence: TGTGCCACCAGCAGAGGGACAGGGCGTCAGCCCCAGCATTTT. Protein sequence: CATSRGTGRQPQHF.

This rearrangement joins TRBV25-1 to TRBJ1-6, with 8 bases aligning to TRBD1. The V and J ends lost 11 bases and 7 bases, in that order; junction bases with no gene match: 7. This CDR3 contains 13 residues. In germline, CDR1 is MGHDK, CDR2 SYGVNS. The CDR3 region is CAPGQALNSPLHF. CDR3 coding DNA: TGTGCCCCGGGACAGGCCCTGAATTCACCCCTCCACTTT.

This rearrangement joins TRBV7-2 to TRBJ2-7; D ambiguous. From germline, CDR1 is SGHTA and CDR2 FQGNSA. The CDR3 is made up of 15 amino acids. V lost 1 base to trimming and J lost 3 bases, with 13 bases between them. The CDR3 region is CASSLVPIAGYEQYF. CDR3 DNA sequence: TGTGCCAGCAGCTTAGTTCCTATCGCAGGCTACGAGCAGTACTTC.

The chain is built from TRBV5-4 and TRBJ1-1; the D is unclear. V lost 2 bases and J lost 5, with 10 bases in between. Germline-derived CDR1 and CDR2 are SGHNT and YYREEE (reference sequence). The CDR3 is 13 amino acids. In DNA form, the CDR3 reads TGTGCCAGCAGCTTTGAGGGAAAAACTGAAGCTTTCTTT. This gives the protein CASSFEGKTEAFF.

The chain employs TRBV15 and TRBJ2-3; D is uncertain. The CDR3 length is 15 residues. Germline CDR1 reads LNHNV; CDR2 reads YYDKDF (reference sequence). V lost 2 bases and J lost 4, with 13 bases in between. CDR3 amino acids: CATSRSSDRADTQYF. DNA for the CDR3: TGTGCCACCAGCAGATCAAGCGATAGGGCAGATACGCAGTATTTT.

The V and J genes are TRBV28 and TRBJ2-1, with 10 bases identical to TRBD1. The length of the CDR3 is 17 residues. Losses at the gene ends were 5 bases for V and 6 bases for J; bases not matched to a gene: 13. Germline CDR1 reads MDHEN; CDR2 reads SYDVKM. The CDR3 DNA sequence: TGTGCCAGCAGTGAGGACAGGGGGGATCGCCGCTTCAATGAGCAGTTCTTC. Protein product: CASSEDRGDRRFNEQFF.

This clone has just a few counts. The J gene is TRBJ1-6, the V gene TRBV5-4; no clear D. This CDR3 is built from 14 residues. Trimming pared 1 base from V and 4 bases from J, leaving 6 bases between. Per germline, CDR1 SGHNT and CDR2 YYREEE (reference sequence). The CDR3 spells CASSLQGYNSPLHF. The CDR3 bases are TGTGCCAGCAGCTTGCAAGGTTATAATTCACCCCTCCACTTT.

V usage is TRBV7-6 and J usage is TRBJ1-2; D not resolved. Trimming removed 0 bases from V and 4 bases from J, with 6 bases in between. From germline, CDR1 is SGHVS and CDR2 FNYEAQ. The CDR3 loop spans 13 amino acids. The CDR3 protein is CASSLAGSYGYTF. The CDR3 bases are TGTGCCAGCAGCTTAGCAGGTTCCTATGGCTACACCTTC.

The chain employs TRBV5-1 and TRBJ2-1, with 8 positions matching TRBD1. The CDR3 is 15 residues long. V was pared by 4 bases and J by 6 bases, with 9 bases of the junction left unmatched. The germline V gene has CDR1 SGHRS and CDR2 YFSETQ. CDR3 nucleotide sequence: TGCGCCAGCAGCCAGACAGGGGCTCGGGGCAATGAGCAGTTCTTC. It codes for CASSQTGARGNEQFF.

The V gene is TRBV18, the J gene TRBJ2-5; 9 nucleotides agree with TRBD2. Germline CDR1 is KGHSH and CDR2 is LQKENI. J lost 5 bases, V lost 4 bases, and 14 bases had no gene match. The length of the CDR3 is 17 residues. In DNA form, the CDR3 reads TGTGCCAGCTCACACCGCGTCCTAGCGGGGTCGGAGGAGACCCAGTACTTC. This translates into CASSHRVLAGSEETQYF.

The chain is built from TRBV6-1 and TRBJ2-3; 9 bases are a match to TRBD1. The germline V gene encodes CDR1 MNHNS and CDR2 SASEGT. The V and J ends lost 6 bases and 3 bases, in that order; junction bases with no gene match: 7. The length of the CDR3 is 15 residues. CDR3 sequence reads: CASRSDRGWTDTQYF. The CDR3 nucleotides are TGTGCCAGCAGATCGGACAGGGGTTGGACAGATACGCAGTATTTT.

DNA for the CDR3: TGTGCCAGCAGTCCGCGGAGTAGAGTAGCCTACGAGCAGTACTTC. Translating it yields CASSPRSRVAYEQYF. The chain joins TRBV27 to TRBJ2-7; D is ambiguous. Germline-derived CDR1 and CDR2 are MNHEY and SMNVEV (reference sequence). This CDR3 is 15 amino acids long. V lost 5 bases to trimming and J lost 2 bases, with 16 bases between them.

The chain uses TRBV29-1 and TRBJ2-1; TRBD2 matches 7 bases. The V gene end was trimmed by 7 bases and the J gene end by 4 bases; junction bases not matched to a gene: 10. CDR1 SQVTM and CDR2 ANQGSEA come from the germline V gene. This CDR3 is 14 amino acids long. The chain's CDR3 is CSGGGPSVYNEQFF. CDR3 sequence (DNA): TGCAGCGGCGGGGGACCTAGCGTATACAATGAGCAGTTCTTC.

The rearrangement links TRBV5-6 to TRBJ2-7; possibly TRBD2 for D (6 bases). Trimming left V 4 bases short and J 0 bases short, with 17 bases between. This CDR3 contains 16 residues. CDR1 is SGHDT and CDR2 is YYEEEE in the germline V gene. In DNA, the CDR3 is TGTGCCAGCAGCGTTAATTGGGGGAGGCTCTCCTACGAGCAGTACTTC. It is translated as CASSVNWGRLSYEQYF.

The V gene is TRBV5-1, the J gene TRBJ2-2; no definite D call. Trimming took off 4 bases at V and 5 bases at J, with 12 bases between the two ends. This CDR3 has 14 amino acids. In germline, CDR1 is SGHRS, CDR2 YFSETQ. The CDR3 here is CASSPARVTGELFF. CDR3 coding DNA: TGCGCCAGCAGCCCCGCTAGGGTTACCGGGGAGCTGTTTTTT.

This clone was recorded only once. The V gene is TRBV5-1, the J gene TRBJ1-1; 9 bases fit TRBD1. This CDR3 has 16 residues. Germline V CDR1 and CDR2: SGHRS, YFSETQ. V shed 4 bases and J 0 bases; nucleotides not matched to a gene: 7. The CDR3 region has the DNA TGCGCCAGCAGCACGGGGACAGGGCTTATGAACACTGAAGCTTTCTTT. This codes for CASSTGTGLMNTEAFF. Full variable domain (outside the CDR3, taken from reference TRBV5-1 and TRBJ1-1): KAGVTQTPRYLIKTRGQQVTLSCSPISGHRSVSWYQQTPGQGLQFLFEYFSETQRNKGNFPGRFSGRQFSNSRSEMNVSTLELGDSALYLCASSTGTGLMNTEAFFGQGTRLTVV.

Notes on this clone: The sample contains more than one DNA sequence encoding this CDR3. V and J are TRBV18 and TRBJ2-6; no definite D call. Germline V gene lookup returns CDR1 KGHSH and CDR2 LQKENI. Trimming removed 3 bases from V and 0 bases from J, with 6 bases in between. The CDR3 is 15 residues long. The chain's CDR3 is CASSPQSSGANVLTF. As DNA, the CDR3 is TGTGCCAGCTCACCGCAAAGCTCTGGGGCCAACGTCCTGACTTTC.

The chain joins TRBV29-1 to TRBJ1-1; 10 bases fit TRBD1. The ends lost 4 bases at V and 4 bases at J; junction bases unmatched: 6. The CDR3 is 14 residues long. Per the germline V gene, CDR1 is SQVTM and CDR2 is ANQGSEA. The CDR3 is CSVADRGKGTEAFF. The CDR3 nucleotides are TGCAGCGTTGCGGACAGGGGGAAGGGCACTGAAGCTTTCTTT. Together with reference TRBV29-1 and TRBJ1-1, the CDR3 gives the full variable domain: SAVISQKPSRDICQRGTSLTIQCQVDSQVTMMFWYRQQPGQSLTLIATANQGSEATYESGFVIDKFPISRPNLTFSTLTVSNMSPEDSSIYLCSVADRGKGTEAFFGQGTRLTVV.

The rearrangement joins TRBV2 to TRBJ1-6, with D possibly being TRBD1 (6 bases). Looked up from germline, CDR1 is SNHLY and CDR2 is FYNNEI. The CDR3 is 14 amino acids. V was clipped by 4 bases and J by 7 bases, with 11 bases between them. DNA for the CDR3: TGTGCCAGCAGTGGACAGGCCGGCAATTCACCCCTCCACTTT. It encodes CASSGQAGNSPLHF.